The TCR beta chain under discussion was sequenced for a study of shared clonotypes between healthy human individuals (TCRdb year 2020). Regarding the complete study: The cohort included a few men and a couple of women between 18 and 49 years of age. For each donor, three plates each were used for CD4 naive and CD4 memory, two plates were used for CD8 naive, and one plate was used for CD8 memory. The study deeply sequenced blood TCR repertoires of about 5 healthy adults to estimate repertoire size and the extent of clonotype sharing between individuals. Libraries were prepared and TCR repertoires were sequenced by different laboratories using diverse techniques, in order to increase sequencing depth and limit assay-specific biases. Leukapheresis yielded between about 0.9 and 9 billion PBMCs per donor. Results the study describes overall, beyond this receptor: Based on pairwise subsampling, the degree of clonotype sharing among donors was expected to be affected by sequencing depth. Across four donors, 4.5% to 6.5% of naive CD4, over 3% of naive CD8, under 2.5% of memory CD4, and 0.4% to 0.45% of memory CD8 clonotypes were shared. Only blood was sampled, and tissue TCR repertoires likely differ from those in blood. Even with the large sequencing depth, rarefaction of the sorted-subset datasets indicated that sequencing was incomplete. Compared with non-shared clonotypes, the clonotypes found in all four sorted-subset donors had higher generation probabilities. Estimated clonotype richness was generally larger for naive than for memory subsets. The genetic and exposure-history diversity represented was limited by the small number of donors.

Per the germline V gene (reference sequence), MNHEY is the CDR1 and SMNVEV is the CDR2. Trimming removed 5 bases from V and 4 bases from J, leaving 18 bases between the germline ends. The CDR3 goes from the cysteine to the phenylalanine over 16 residues. Only the CDR3 part of the read is kept: 48 bases, read in frame from the first base. The donors were healthy, HIV-negative adults with no recently reported acute infections or vaccinations. Every donor was a Caucasian adult residing in Nashville, Tennessee, USA. CD4+ T cells were enriched by magnetic negative selection, after which naive cells were positively selected on CD45RA and the negative fraction was taken as the memory subset. Blood was obtained by leukapheresis, after which PBMCs were separated by Ficoll-Histopaque density gradient centrifugation and cryopreserved in liquid nitrogen vapor phase. Analytical flow cytometry was used to check the purity and quantity of each magnetically sorted T cell population. Genomic DNA was isolated from every sorted fraction and measured by UV absorbance on a Nanodrop 2000c.

Using the deep immunoSEQ assay, multiplex PCR amplified TCR CDR3 regions from genomic DNA. Extracted genomic DNA from each cell subset was distributed evenly across all wells of several immunoSEQ 96-well plates, and each plate was treated as a replicate. For sorted subsets, around 200 ng genomic DNA, equal to tens of thousands of T cell genomes, was loaded into each replicate PCR. Purified libraries were measured with a Qubit 3.0 fluorometer, size-checked on a Bioanalyzer 2100, and measured again with the KAPA Library Quantification kit. A separate single-read 150-cycle Illumina NextSeq 550 flow cell was used to sequence each immunoSEQ 96-well plate. In the original analysis: Because the immunoSEQ output held only junctional sequences and lacked quality scores, the filtering could not match the filtering applied to full-length reads. To assign V/J genes and CDR3, sequences were annotated against IMGT germline references using PyIR, a Python wrapper for IgBLAST v1.9. Any read was removed if the V/J assignment was weak (E-value above 1e-6), the CDR3 was missing, or the read contained stop codons, out-of-frame junctions, or ambiguous translated residues. A V3J clonotype was defined by an identical inferred V gene, J gene, and CDR3 amino acid sequence. To compute the percentage overlap between repertoires, the number of shared unique clonotypes was divided by the size of the smaller repertoire. Richness of each repertoire was evaluated using RTK rarefaction, the Chao1 estimator, and Recon v2.1 estimates of unobserved clonotypes. For all TCRbeta clonotypes obtained by the gDNA method from a handful of donors, generation probabilities were computed with OLGA. TCRdb retrieved this table from immuneACCESS and kept in-frame rearrangements only. Not all clones are present; in checked studies, unresolved V genes account for under half, and no reason is known for the remainder. V and J calls and clone size are copied from that table; D and trimming were computed from the DNA. The sample records some 300,000 clones, more than 60% of which are singletons. The top ten hold more than 9% of the sample.

Of note for this clone: Which antigen it targets is not known. No clone much larger than this one lies a single base away; base qualities are absent.

The chain couples TRBV27 to TRBJ1-5, with TRBD1 tentatively as D gene (6 bases match). The sequence derives from a man under 40 in good health. The source material was memory CD4+ T cells sorted from blood. Per the publication, the cell subset or site label means: CD45RA-negative fraction. The CDR3 protein sequence reads: CASSNYPPQGNQPQHF. DNA sequence: TGTGCCAGCAGTAACTACCCCCCGCAGGGGAATCAGCCCCAGCATTTT.